Listed here is a single T cell receptor beta chain. Its cognate antigen is unknown. PCR employed 60 Vbeta and 13 Jbeta primers. TCRdb's table, derived via immunoSEQ multiplex PCR, lists solely in-frame clones and lacks some. The specimen's table records around 130,000 clones. This record comes from a study of cytomegalovirus exposure and HLA in healthy donors. Broader study findings: The likely explanation for a cluster of highly shared sequence variants was sequencing artifact. At a 0.05 false discovery rate, a later analysis found around 17,000 TCR beta sequences to be associated with HLA alleles. Later analysis identified several of the most significant clusters that appeared linked to common viral pathogens. Other equally common chains were less clonally expanded than HLA-associated TCR beta chains, a later analysis showed.

The CDR3 loop spans 15 amino acids. Germline V gene lookup returns CDR1 SNHLY and CDR2 FYNNEI. V was clipped by 6 bases and J by 4 bases, with 15 bases between them. Sequencing was carried out using PBMCs. The origin of this receptor is a woman in her sixties in good health and CMV-seronegative. The chain couples TRBV2 to TRBJ2-2, with unresolved D. The CDR3 DNA reads TGTGCCAGCAGGCTGGGCTCCTTATCCACCGGGGAGCTGTTTTTT. This encodes CASRLGSLSTGELFF.